This T cell receptor (beta chain) came from a study of control samples from healthy donors and cancer patients. The repertoire was sequenced with immunoSEQ multiplex PCR; TCRdb's copy has only in-frame clones and lacks some. The data show tens of thousands of clones, with roughly 87% seen just once and roughly 1.5% held by the top ten. The CDR3 runs to 13 residues. Deletions cut 2 bases from V and 0 bases from J, with 4 bases between. Germline-derived CDR1 and CDR2 are WNHNN and SYGVQD (reference sequence). The source is a man aged 35-49 years with colorectal cancer. The rearrangement uses TRBV10-1 and TRBJ1-2; D is undetermined. Sequenced material: PBMCs. CDR3: CASSEGSNYGYTF. In DNA, the CDR3 is TGCGCCAGCAGTGAGGGCTCTAACTATGGCTACACCTTC.